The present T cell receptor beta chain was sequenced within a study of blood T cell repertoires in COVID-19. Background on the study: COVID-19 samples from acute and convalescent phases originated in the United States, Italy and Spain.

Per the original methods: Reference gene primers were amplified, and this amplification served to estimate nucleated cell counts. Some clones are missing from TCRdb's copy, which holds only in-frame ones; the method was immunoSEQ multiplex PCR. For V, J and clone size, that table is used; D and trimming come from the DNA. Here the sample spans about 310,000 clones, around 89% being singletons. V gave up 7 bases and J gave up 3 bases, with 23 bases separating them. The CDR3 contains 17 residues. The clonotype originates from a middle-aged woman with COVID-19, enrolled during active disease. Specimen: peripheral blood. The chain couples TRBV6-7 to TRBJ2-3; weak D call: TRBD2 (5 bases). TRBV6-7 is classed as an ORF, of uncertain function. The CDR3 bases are TGTGCCAGCACCTATAAGTCGGGTAGCGAGAGGACAGATACGCAGTATTTT. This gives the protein CASTYKSGSERTDTQYF.